The 32 T cell receptor beta chains given below trace back to one sample, sequenced in a study of breast tumors, draining lymph nodes, adjacent tissues. TCRdb processed the multiplex PCR reads anew with MiXCR; each CDR3 protein has one entry. The sample holds more than 50,000 distinct CDR3 sequences, under 55% seen once. The sequenced material came from breast tumor tissue. Receptors originate from a female donor with breast cancer. Some clones in this sample may be carry-over from other donors' samples.

At least ten counts were recorded for this clonotype. The chain recombines TRBV20-1 with TRBJ1-5; 11 bases are shared with TRBD1. The germline CDR1 and CDR2 sequences are DFQATT and SNEGSKA (reference sequence). Trimming at V came to 7 bases and at J to 3 bases, leaving 2 bases not matched to a gene. The CDR3 totals 13 residues. The CDR3 loop is CSGDRGDNQPQHF. The CDR3 DNA sequence: TGCAGTGGGGACAGGGGGGACAATCAGCCCCAGCATTTT.

In the case of this clonotype: It is unclear where the CDR3 begins or ends on the DNA, so no DNA is shown, and the CDR3 is as TCRdb lists it. The rearrangement joins TRBV20-1 to TRBJ1-3. Counting both end residues, the CDR3 totals 20 amino acids. Looked up from germline, CDR1 is DFQATT and CDR2 is SNEGSKA (reference sequence). The CDR3 is CSATSRGTYEQYFGPGTIYF.

On this clonotype itself: The DNA is omitted, as the CDR3 cannot be located on it reliably, and the CDR3 follows TCRdb's listing. CDR3 amino acids: CASSEGQGGIYGYTFGSDSPLHF. The V and J genes are TRBV2 and TRBJ1-6; the D call TRBD1 from the table was never checked on the DNA. CDR1 is SNHLY and CDR2 is FYNNEI in the germline V gene. The CDR3 is 23 amino acids long, termini counted.

This clonotype was detected ten times or more. V usage is TRBV9 and J usage is TRBJ2-1, with a tentative D call TRBD1 (8 bases). Between the trimmed V and J ends, which lost 4 bases and 8 bases, there was a span of 22 bases. The CDR3 runs 16 residues. Germline V gene sequence: CDR1 SGDLS, CDR2 YYNGEE. The CDR3: CASSQEDREGVDEQFF. As DNA, the CDR3 is TGTGCCAGCAGCCAAGAGGACAGGGAGGGTGTGGATGAGCAGTTCTTC.

This clonotype showed up just a few times. V is TRBV28 and J is TRBJ1-1; D is possibly TRBD1 (6 bases). Trimming removed 6 bases at V and 4 bases at J, with 18 bases between. In germline, CDR1 is MDHEN, CDR2 SYDVKM. The CDR3 totals 15 residues. The CDR3 is CASSKGDISGTEAFF. CDR3 bases: TGTGCCAGCAGCAAGGGGGATATCAGCGGCACTGAAGCTTTCTTT.

The chain combines TRBV20-1 with TRBJ2-1; no firm D call. This CDR3 is 13 amino acids long. CDR1 DFQATT and CDR2 SNEGSKA come from the germline V gene (reference sequence). Between the trimmed V and J ends, which lost 2 bases and 8 bases, there was a span of 13 bases. In DNA form, the CDR3 reads TGCAGTGCTAGACCGGCGGTTATCTATGAGCAGTTCTTC. This translates into CSARPAVIYEQFF.

This chain connects TRBV27 to TRBJ1-6; TRBD1 agrees at 10 bases. The V gene end was trimmed by 6 bases and the J gene end by 7 bases; junction bases not matched to a gene: 6. The CDR3 extends over 15 amino acids. Germline CDR1 and CDR2: MNHEY and SMNVEV (reference sequence). CDR3 coding DNA: TGTGCCAGCAGCTTCCGGGACAGGGGAAATTCACCCCTCCACTTT. Translation: CASSFRDRGNSPLHF.

J is TRBJ2-1 and V is TRBV29-1; D not certain. Germline values: CDR1 SQVTM, CDR2 ANQGSEA. V shed 7 bases and J shed 5 bases, with 9 bases lying between them. The CDR3 totals 11 residues. The CDR3 DNA reads TGCAGCGCGCGCCGGGACAATGAGCAGTTCTTC. Encoded protein: CSARRDNEQFF.

V usage is TRBV9 and J usage is TRBJ2-1, with 7 bases matching TRBD1. The V gene's germline CDR1 is SGDLS and CDR2 YYNGEE. CDR3 length equals 15 residues. V shed 0 bases and J 7 bases; nucleotides not matched to a gene: 7. The CDR3 loop is CASSVGATGRNEQFF. In nucleotides, the CDR3 is TGTGCCAGCAGCGTAGGAGCGACAGGGCGGAATGAGCAGTTCTTC.

This clonotype has only a few counts. This may be a read error, as it is one base from a much larger clone. The V call is TRBV6-2 or TRBV6-3, the J call TRBJ2-6; TRBD1 matches at 8 bases. The V and J ends lost 5 bases and 1 base, in that order; junction bases with no gene match: 10. The V gene's germline CDR1 is MNHEY and CDR2 SVGEGT. This CDR3 has 18 amino acids. For the CDR3, the DNA is TGTGCCAGCAGTCACGGACAGGGCCGTAAGTCTGGGGCCAACGTCCTGACTTTC. This sequence encodes CASSHGQGRKSGANVLTF.

Remarks on this clonotype: A read error is likely, as this CDR3 ends without the conserved phenylalanine or tryptophan. The rearrangement uses TRBV9 and TRBJ1-6; D gene unclear. The CDR3 runs 13 residues. The V and J ends lost 6 bases and 8 bases respectively, with 12 bases between them. The germline V gene has CDR1 SGDLS and CDR2 YYNGEE. Here the CDR3 DNA reads TGTGCCAGCAACCTGACTATGGATTCACCCCTCCACTCT. It translates to CASNLTMDSPLHS.

The chain combines TRBV7-8 with TRBJ2-3; 15 bases are shared with TRBD2. This CDR3 has 17 amino acids. Unmatched junction bases numbered 6, after V lost 5 bases and J lost 3 bases. Germline V gives CDR1 SGHVS, CDR2 FQNEAQ. CDR3 DNA sequence: TGTGCCAGCAGCCCTCGGACTAGCGGGAGGGTGACAGATACGCAGTATTTT. Amino acid sequence: CASSPRTSGRVTDTQYF.

This clonotype was detected ten times or more. Here the CDR3 DNA reads TGTGCCAGCACAAGGCGGGGGAACACAGATACGCAGTATTTT. This encodes CASTRRGNTDTQYF. The rearrangement joins TRBV5-6 to TRBJ2-3, with 7 bases lining up with TRBD2. CDR1 is SGHDT, CDR2 YYEEEE, per germline. Trimming cost V 6 bases and J 2 bases; bases outside gene matches: 6. The CDR3 loop spans 14 amino acids.

This clonotype was recorded at least ten times. The chain carries TRBV10-1 and TRBJ2-3; D may be TRBD2 (6 bases). The CDR3 runs 15 residues. V gave up 1 base and J gave up 6 bases, with 14 bases separating them. Germline CDR1 is WNHNN and CDR2 is SYGVQD (reference sequence). In DNA form, the CDR3 reads TGCGCCAGCAGTGAGTGGTGGAGGGCCCGGGATACGCAGTATTTT. Amino acid sequence: CASSEWWRARDTQYF.

At least ten counts were recorded for this clonotype. The chain joins TRBV5-1 to TRBJ2-7; D is uncertain. Trimming stripped 4 bases from V and 2 bases from J, with 7 bases between. This CDR3 spans 12 amino acids. In germline, CDR1 is SGHRS, CDR2 YFSETQ. DNA for the CDR3: TGCGCCAGCAGCGGTGAGACCTACGAGCAGTACTTC. Translating it yields CASSGETYEQYF.

This clonotype qualifies as medium-sized. The CDR3 sequence: CASSTDYPTNEKLFF. The CDR3 nucleotides read TGTGCCAGCAGTACCGATTACCCAACTAATGAAAAACTGTTTTTT. The V gene is TRBV6-5, the J gene TRBJ1-4; D call uncertain. From germline, CDR1 is MNHEY and CDR2 SVGAGI. This CDR3 is built from 15 residues. The germline V and J ends were trimmed by 5 bases and 0 bases, with 10 bases remaining between them.

The gene calls are TRBV29-1 and TRBJ2-1; no clear D gene. Germline assignment: CDR1 SQVTM and CDR2 ANQGSEA. V gave up 8 bases and J gave up 7 bases, with 12 bases separating them. This CDR3 has 11 amino acids. In nucleotides, the CDR3 is TGCAGCACAAGCCCCCGGAATGAGCAGTTCTTC. Amino acid sequence: CSTSPRNEQFF.

This clonotype was seen only a few times. The chain uses TRBV4-3 and TRBJ1-1, with D possibly being TRBD1 (6 bases). CDR1 and CDR2 (germline): LGHNA, YSLEER. The CDR3 has 16 residues. V was pared by 0 bases and J by 1 base, with 12 bases between. The CDR3, as DNA: TGCGCCAGCAGCCAAGATTCTCAGGGGCGGAACACTGAAGCTTTCTTT. Translating it yields CASSQDSQGRNTEAFF.

On this clonotype: The CDR3 does not end in the conserved phenylalanine or tryptophan, so this is likely a read error. Because the CDR3's place on the DNA is in doubt, the DNA is left out and the CDR3 is given as listed by TCRdb. The chain joins TRBV10-3 to TRBJ2-3; the table's D call TRBD2 went unverified against the DNA. Germline V gene data show CDR1 as ENHRY and CDR2 as SYGVKD. The CDR3 adds up to 12 amino acids, both ends counted. CDR3: CAIRESGFVGFS.

This clonotype was observed many times. This rearrangement joins TRBV9 to TRBJ2-7, with a possible D match to TRBD1 (5 bases). Germline V gives CDR1 SGDLS, CDR2 YYNGEE. Deletions cut 0 bases from V and 0 bases from J, with 10 bases between. This CDR3 region has 15 residues. CDR3 residues: CASSVGAGFSYEQYF. In DNA form, the CDR3 reads TGTGCCAGCAGCGTAGGGGCAGGGTTCTCCTACGAGCAGTACTTC.

The chain combines TRBV7-9 with TRBJ1-5; D unclear. CDR3 length: 12 amino acids. The germline V gene encodes CDR1 SEHNR and CDR2 FQNEAQ (reference sequence). V was trimmed by 0 bases and J by 6 bases, leaving 3 bases between them. The CDR3 DNA is TGTGCCAGCAGCTTAGCGGGTCAGCCCCAGCATTTT. It yields the protein CASSLAGQPQHF.

This chain joins TRBV19 and TRBJ1-6; 8 bases are a match to TRBD1. V lost 7 bases and J lost 9; bases outside the gene matches: 11. The CDR3 sequence is 15 residues long. Germline CDR1 and CDR2: LNHDA and SQIVND (reference sequence). CDR3 sequence reads: CASTQTGVVGSPLHF. Written as DNA, the CDR3 is TGTGCCAGTACCCAGACAGGGGTCGTAGGTTCACCCCTCCACTTT.

This clonotype occurred many times. A read error is possible here, since a much larger clone lies one base away. CDR3: CASGREPRLTNEKLFF. CDR3 coding DNA: TGTGCCAGTGGCCGGGAGCCCCGCCTAACTAATGAAAAACTGTTTTTT. The rearrangement uses TRBV19 and TRBJ1-4, with no clear D. The V end lost 8 bases, the J end lost 1 base, and 17 bases lay between the germline ends. Germline V gene data show CDR1 as LNHDA and CDR2 as SQIVND (reference sequence). CDR3 length: 16 amino acids.

This clonotype was detected many times. The chain couples TRBV5-1 to TRBJ2-5; possibly TRBD1 or TRBD2 for D (5 bases each). Looked up from germline, CDR1 is SGHRS and CDR2 is YFSETQ. V dropped 4 bases and J dropped 3 bases, with 19 bases sitting between them. The CDR3 consists of 16 residues. Written as DNA, the CDR3 is TGCGCCAGCAGCCGGCAACCTACCTTGGGGGAAGAGACCCAGTACTTC. Amino acids: CASSRQPTLGEETQYF.

The chain employs TRBV20-1 and TRBJ1-2, with no clear D. CDR3 length equals 14 residues. Between the trimmed V and J ends, which lost 3 bases and 2 bases, there was a span of 13 bases. The germline CDR1 and CDR2 sequences are DFQATT and SNEGSKA (reference sequence). CDR3 residues: CSARPGFGNYGYTF. In DNA, the CDR3 is TGCAGTGCTAGGCCTGGTTTCGGAAACTATGGCTACACCTTC.

The chain combines TRBV30 with TRBJ1-5, with 8 bases fitting TRBD1. Losses at the gene ends were 0 bases for V and 4 bases for J; bases not matched to a gene: 8. This CDR3 region has 16 residues. The germline gives CDR1 GTSNPN, CDR2 SVGIG (reference sequence). The CDR3 sequence is CAWSVQGQGRNQPQHF. DNA for the CDR3: TGTGCCTGGAGTGTCCAAGGACAGGGACGAAATCAGCCCCAGCATTTT. The full variable domain, rest sourced from reference TRBV30 and TRBJ1-5, is SQTIHQWPATLVQPVGSPLSLECTVEGTSNPNLYWYRQAAGRGLQLLFYSVGIGQISSEVPQNLSASRPQDRQFILSSKKLLLSDSGFYLCAWSVQGQGRNQPQHFGDGTRLSIL.

This clonotype was observed at least ten times. V gene TRBV19 combines with J gene TRBJ2-7; D is undetermined. Per the germline V gene, CDR1 is LNHDA and CDR2 is SQIVND (reference sequence). V was cut by 0 bases and J by 7 bases, with 7 bases left in between. The CDR3 totals 12 residues. The CDR3: CASSIDLGEQYF. CDR3 nucleotides: TGTGCCAGTAGTATAGATCTTGGTGAGCAGTACTTC.

The chain uses TRBV19 and TRBJ1-2; TRBD1 matches at 7 bases. V shed 5 bases and J 4 bases; nucleotides not matched to a gene: 16. The CDR3 totals 17 residues. Germline V gene sequence: CDR1 LNHDA, CDR2 SQIVND (reference sequence). The DNA of the CDR3 is TGTGCCAGTAGTGCACCGGGACAGAGGCACTTCGGCTATGGCTACACCTTC. Translating gives CASSAPGQRHFGYGYTF.

Points on this clonotype: A much larger clone is a single base away; this may be a read error. This chain connects TRBV6-1 to TRBJ2-5; unclear D gene. The germline gives CDR1 MNHNS, CDR2 SASEGT. CDR3 size: 12 residues. Trimming pared 5 bases from V and 5 bases from J, leaving 9 bases between. CDR3 bases: TGTGCCAGCAGTCAAAGTCGGGAGACCCAGTACTTC. Residues: CASSQSRETQYF.

The chain recombines TRBV12-3 or TRBV12-4 with TRBJ1-2; no reliable D call. CDR3 length: 11 amino acids. The V end was cut by 1 base, the J end by 6 bases, with 3 bases between. The CDR3 sequence is CASSLGNGYTF. The CDR3 DNA follows: TGTGCCAGCAGTTTAGGAAATGGCTACACCTTC.

Worth noting for this clonotype: One end of the junction does not line up with germline, which may come from a read error. V usage is TRBV7-3 and J usage is TRBJ2-7; TRBD2 might be the D (6 bases). The CDR3 is 15 amino acids. The germline gives CDR1 SGHTA, CDR2 FQGTGA. Here the CDR3 reads CASSLRTLGGYEQSF. The CDR3 nucleotides are TGTGCCAGCAGCCTGAGGACTCTCGGGGGTTACGAGCAGTCCTTC. The full variable domain, in which reference TRBV7-3 and TRBJ2-7 provide the parts outside the CDR3, is GAGVSQTPSNKVTEKGKYVELRCDPISGHTALYWYRQSLGQGPEFLIYFQGTGAADDSGLPNDRFFAVRPEGSVSTLKIQRTERGDSAVYLCASSLRTLGGYEQSFGPGTRLTVT.

This clonotype was recorded at least ten times. V and J are TRBV6-5 and TRBJ1-6; no reliable D call. The V and J ends lost 4 bases and 8 bases respectively, with 6 bases between them. CDR1 and CDR2 (germline): MNHEY, SVGAGI. CDR3 size: 12 residues. DNA of the CDR3: TGTGCCAGCAGTTGGAGGGATTCACCCCTCCACTTT. Amino acid sequence: CASSWRDSPLHF.